A single sample gave rise to the 19 T cell receptor beta chains below, sequenced in a study of T cell clonality in common variable immunodeficiency. Study-level results: In common variable immunodeficiency, TCR beta chains reportedly carried fewer deletions and N-nucleotide insertions.

Their recognized antigens are unknown. Repertoires were generated with immunoSEQ multiplex PCR, while TCRdb's copy carries only in-frame clones and drops some. There are 25,000 to 35,000 clones in the sample, none observed a single time. Material: peripheral blood mononuclear cells. The origin of the receptors is a human donor with common variable immunodeficiency.

Worth noting for this clone: The read finishes 3 residues shy of the CDR3 end, and the germline J gene is used to complete it. The chain links TRBV7-9 to TRBJ2-5; the D gene is possibly TRBD1 (6 bases). The CDR3 length is 15 residues. V lost 3 bases and J lost 6, with 17 bases in between. The germline V gene has CDR1 SEHNR and CDR2 FQNEAQ (reference sequence). Incomplete CDR3 DNA: TGTGCCAGCAGCTTTTCTGACAGGCCCAATCAGACC. This gives the protein CASSFSDRPNQT. The full CDR3 reads CASSFSDRPNQTQYF.

This clone was observed a few times. The sequence runs out 3 residues before the end of the CDR3; the remainder is reconstructed from the germline J gene. J is TRBJ2-6 and V is TRBV19, with D perhaps TRBD2 (5 bases). Trimming took 2 bases from V and 2 from J, leaving 7 bases between them. The CDR3 contains 15 residues. CDR1 is LNHDA, CDR2 SQIVND, per germline (reference sequence). CDR3 in amino acids: CASSIIATGANVLTF. The part of the CDR3 DNA that was read is TGTGCCAGTAGTATAATAGCGACTGGGGCCAACGTC.

This clone was seen at least ten times. The read ends 3 residues shy of where the CDR3 ends; the end is completed using the germline J gene. This rearrangement joins TRBV30 to TRBJ2-7, with 9 bases lining up with TRBD2. CDR3 size: 13 residues. CDR1 is GTSNPN and CDR2 is SVGIG in the germline V gene (reference sequence). V lost 2 bases and J lost 4; bases outside the gene matches: 3. The sequenced CDR3 bases are TGTGCCTGGAGTAGCGGGGGGTCTTACGAG. Translated: CAWSSGGSYE. The full CDR3 reads CAWSSGGSYEQYF.

Comments on this clone: Read sequence stops 3 residues before the CDR3 end, and the germline J gene provides the missing end. This chain joins TRBV30 and TRBJ1-2; D is perhaps TRBD1 (5 bases). Germline V CDR1 and CDR2: GTSNPN, SVGIG (reference sequence). The CDR3 covers 12 residues. Deletions cut 4 bases from V and 4 bases from J, with 10 bases between. The CDR3 DNA, read in part, is TGTGCCTGGACGGTGACAGTCTATGGC. It translates to CAWTVTVYG. The complete CDR3 sequence is CAWTVTVYGYTF.

This clone was observed a handful of times. From the germline J gene comes the end of the CDR3, since the read stops 3 residues before it. This specimen includes other DNA sequences encoding the same CDR3. The rearrangement links TRBV7-9 to TRBJ2-6; tentatively, D is TRBD1 (6 bases). Trimming took off 5 bases at V and 2 bases at J, with 10 bases between the two ends. Looked up from germline, CDR1 is SEHNR and CDR2 is FQNEAQ (reference sequence). The CDR3 consists of 15 residues. CDR3 DNA (partial): TGTGCCAGCAGCCCACAGGGAGCTGGGGCCAACGTC. It translates to CASSPQGAGANV. The full CDR3 reads CASSPQGAGANVLTF.

This clone was seen more than once but under ten times. The CDR3 extends 3 residues past the end of the read, so its final part is completed from the germline J gene. This chain joins TRBV19 and TRBJ2-5; 13 bases line up with TRBD2. After removal of 5 bases from V and 2 bases from J, the junction contained 2 bases not matched to a gene. Germline CDR1 reads LNHDA; CDR2 reads SQIVND (reference sequence). This CDR3 spans 15 amino acids. The sequenced CDR3 bases are TGTGCCAGTAGTTTACTAGCGGGGGGGCAAGAGACC. Protein: CASSLLAGGQET. The full CDR3 reads CASSLLAGGQETQYF. The whole variable domain, filled in from reference TRBV19 and TRBJ2-5, reads DGGITQSPKYLFRKEGQNVTLSCEQNLNHDAMYWYRQDPGQGLRLIYYSQIVNDFQKGDIAEGYSVSREKKESFPLTVTSAQKNPTAFYLCASSLLAGGQETQYFGPGTRLLVL.

This clone was detected a few times. The read comes to an end 3 residues before the CDR3 does, leaving the germline J gene to fill in the end. The chain combines TRBV30 with TRBJ1-4; D is ambiguous. The CDR3 totals 15 residues. The V end lost 4 bases, the J end lost 0 bases, and 12 bases lay between the germline ends. Germline CDR1 is GTSNPN and CDR2 is SVGIG (reference sequence). The CDR3 bases that were read are TGTGCCTGGACCCCTCCTGGGCCAACTAATGAAAAA. Protein product: CAWTPPGPTNEK. The complete CDR3 reads CAWTPPGPTNEKLFF.

This clone came up a few times. The missing CDR3 end, 3 residues past where the read stops, is filled in from the germline J gene. The gene calls are TRBV7-3 and TRBJ2-1; TRBD2 matches at 8 bases. Germline V lookup: CDR1 SGHTA, CDR2 FQGTGA. CDR3 length equals 14 residues. With 0 bases clipped from V and 9 bases from J, the junction kept 4 bases outside the gene matches. The CDR3 protein is CASSLTGGGTEQFF. The part of the CDR3 DNA that was read is TGTGCCAGCAGCTTAACGGGCGGGGGGACTGAG.

The table lists this clone with many counts. The CDR3 end is not reached by the read, which stops 3 residues before it; the germline J gene fills it in. The sample contains more than one DNA sequence encoding this CDR3. The chain recombines TRBV6-4 with TRBJ2-3, with 8 positions matching TRBD2. Germline V gene lookup returns CDR1 MRHNA and CDR2 SNTAGT. The CDR3 is 14 amino acids. V gave up 2 bases and J gave up 3 bases; unmatched junction bases: 1. CDR3 protein: CASSDRGGTDTQYF. The CDR3 DNA, read in part, is TGTGCCAGCAGTGACCGGGGGGGGACAGATACG.

The CDR3 bases that were read are TGTGCCTGGAGTGATTGGGGGGGAGAGACC. This encodes CAWSDWGGET. The full CDR3 sequence reads CAWSDWGGETQYF. V is TRBV30 and J is TRBJ2-5; 7 bases agree with TRBD2. The read gets to within 3 residues of the CDR3 end, and the germline J gene fills in the rest. V was pared by 1 base and J by 4 bases, with 3 bases of the junction left unmatched. Germline V gives CDR1 GTSNPN, CDR2 SVGIG (reference sequence). The CDR3 runs to 13 residues.

This clone was seen at least ten times. The read halts 3 residues ahead of the CDR3 end, with the missing end drawn from the germline J gene. The J gene is TRBJ1-4, the V gene TRBV5-1; 7 bases are shared with TRBD1. CDR1 is SGHRS and CDR2 is YFSETQ in the germline V gene. The J segment lost 8 bases and the V segment lost 0 bases, leaving 10 bases of the junction unmatched. CDR3 size: 16 residues. CDR3 DNA (partial): TGCGCCAGCAGCTTGGACACAGGGGCCCAAGGGGAAAAA. Translating gives CASSLDTGAQGEK. The full-length CDR3 reads as CASSLDTGAQGEKLFF. The entire variable domain, with the rest obtained from reference TRBV5-1 and TRBJ1-4, is as follows: KAGVTQTPRYLIKTRGQQVTLSCSPISGHRSVSWYQQTPGQGLQFLFEYFSETQRNKGNFPGRFSGRQFSNSRSEMNVSTLELGDSALYLCASSLDTGAQGEKLFFGSGTQLSVL.

As to this clone: The read gets to within 3 residues of the CDR3 end, and the germline J gene fills in the rest. V and J are TRBV7-9 and TRBJ2-3, with TRBD1 identical over 9 bases. V gave up 5 bases and J gave up 4 bases; unmatched junction bases: 4. The CDR3 runs to 14 residues. CDR1 and CDR2 (germline): SEHNR, FQNEAQ (reference sequence). CDR3 DNA (partial): TGTGCCAGCAGCGCGGGACAGGGTGCAGATACG. Amino acid sequence: CASSAGQGADT. The whole CDR3 sequence is CASSAGQGADTQYF.

This clone was observed a handful of times. The DNA ends 3 residues before the CDR3 does, and the rest of the CDR3 is filled in from the germline J gene. The rearrangement links TRBV19 to TRBJ2-1; 12 positions match TRBD1. The CDR3 runs to 14 residues. The germline V gene encodes CDR1 LNHDA and CDR2 SQIVND (reference sequence). V shed 5 bases and J 8 bases; nucleotides not matched to a gene: 4. CDR3 DNA, as far as it was read: TGTGCCAGTAGTTTGGGACAGGGGGCGGATGAG. Its translation is CASSLGQGADE. The entire CDR3 reads CASSLGQGADEQFF.

This clone has only a few counts. The read terminates 3 residues ahead of where the CDR3 ends, so the germline J gene completes it. The chain uses TRBV7-9 and TRBJ2-1, with 12 bases that match TRBD1. J was trimmed by 8 bases and V by 5 bases; bases with no gene match: 7. The V gene's germline CDR1 is SEHNR and CDR2 FQNEAQ (reference sequence). The CDR3 runs to 15 residues. CDR3 sequence reads: CASSQGQGALDEQFF. The sequenced CDR3 bases are TGTGCCAGCAGCCAGGGACAGGGGGCTTTGGATGAG. The variable domain in full, completed from reference TRBV7-9 and TRBJ2-1, reads DTGVSQNPRHKITKRGQNVTFRCDPISEHNRLYWYRQTLGQGPEFLTYFQNEAQLEKSRLLSDRFSAERPKGSFSTLEIQRTEQGDSAMYLCASSQGQGALDEQFFGPGTRLTVL.

There are a few counts of this clone. Incomplete CDR3 DNA: TGTGCCAGTAGTTGGGACAGGAACACTGAA. Amino acids: CASSWDRNTE. The CDR3 in full is CASSWDRNTEAFF. The chain is built from TRBV19 and TRBJ1-1; 7 bases agree with TRBD1. The read ends 3 residues shy of where the CDR3 ends; the end is completed using the germline J gene. The CDR3 is 13 residues long. The trim removed 5 bases at V and 1 base at J, leaving 1 base unmatched. From germline, CDR1 is LNHDA and CDR2 SQIVND (reference sequence). The full variable domain, completed using reference TRBV19 and TRBJ1-1, is DGGITQSPKYLFRKEGQNVTLSCEQNLNHDAMYWYRQDPGQGLRLIYYSQIVNDFQKGDIAEGYSVSREKKESFPLTVTSAQKNPTAFYLCASSWDRNTEAFFGQGTRLTVV.

This clone occurred a few times. The read is 3 residues too short to cover the CDR3 end, so that end is filled in from the germline J gene. This rearrangement joins TRBV5-1 to TRBJ2-3, with TRBD2 matching over 13 bases. Germline CDR1 reads SGHRS; CDR2 reads YFSETQ. There are 16 residues in the CDR3. V lost 3 bases and J lost 4; bases outside the gene matches: 5. The CDR3 spells CASSSLAGGHSDTQYF. CDR3 bases read: TGCGCCAGCAGCTCACTAGCGGGGGGGCATTCAGATACG.

Of note for this clone: The CDR3 end is not reached by the read, which stops 3 residues before it; the germline J gene fills it in. The chain employs TRBV23-1 and TRBJ2-4; TRBD2 might be the D (5 bases). TRBV23-1 is classed as an ORF, of uncertain function. V gave up 5 bases and J gave up 6 bases, with 26 bases separating them. The CDR3 loop spans 18 amino acids. The chain's CDR3 is CASSTSQNCLNRGNIQYF. CDR3 bases read: TGCGCCAGCAGTACATCCCAGAATTGTTTAAATCGGGGAAACATT.

As to this clone: The missing CDR3 end, 3 residues past where the read stops, is filled in from the germline J gene. This chain links TRBV7-6 with TRBJ1-3, with D possibly being TRBD1 (5 bases). Germline CDR1 SGHVS, CDR2 FNYEAQ. Trimming removed 1 base from V and 7 bases from J, with 5 bases in between. The CDR3 is 12 residues long. This chain's CDR3 is CASSLEGNTIYF. The sequenced part of the CDR3 DNA is TGTGCCAGCAGCTTAGAGGGGAACACC.

This clone was recorded many times. The read ends 3 residues before the CDR3 terminus; that terminus is restored from the germline J gene. At the DNA level, this CDR3 is encoded by other sequences in the same sample as well. The chain combines TRBV18 with TRBJ2-3, with D unresolved. CDR1 and CDR2 (germline): KGHSH, LQKENI. V lost 2 bases to trimming and J lost 0 bases, with 6 bases between them. The CDR3 runs to 14 residues. CDR3 residues: CASSPSRSTDTQYF. The part of the CDR3 DNA that was read is TGTGCCAGCTCACCAAGCAGGAGCACAGATACG.